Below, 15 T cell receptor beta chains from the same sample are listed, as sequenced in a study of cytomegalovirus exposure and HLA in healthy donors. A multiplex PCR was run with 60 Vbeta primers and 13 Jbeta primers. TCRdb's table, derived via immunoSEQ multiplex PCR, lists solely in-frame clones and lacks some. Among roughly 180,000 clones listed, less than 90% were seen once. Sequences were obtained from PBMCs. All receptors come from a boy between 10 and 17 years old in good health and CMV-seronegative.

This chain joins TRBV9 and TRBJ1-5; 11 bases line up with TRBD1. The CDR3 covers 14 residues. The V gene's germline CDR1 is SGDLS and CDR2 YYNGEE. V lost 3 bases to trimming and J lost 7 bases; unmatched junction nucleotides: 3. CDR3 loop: CASSEGQGDQPQHF. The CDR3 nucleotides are TGTGCCAGCAGCGAGGGACAGGGGGACCAGCCCCAGCATTTT.

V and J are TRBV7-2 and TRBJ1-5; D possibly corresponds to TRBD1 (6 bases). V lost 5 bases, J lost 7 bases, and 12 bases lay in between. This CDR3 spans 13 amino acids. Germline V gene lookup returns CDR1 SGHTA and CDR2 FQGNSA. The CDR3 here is CASSKTGPQPQHF. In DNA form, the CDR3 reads TGTGCCAGCAGCAAGACAGGCCCACAGCCCCAGCATTTT.

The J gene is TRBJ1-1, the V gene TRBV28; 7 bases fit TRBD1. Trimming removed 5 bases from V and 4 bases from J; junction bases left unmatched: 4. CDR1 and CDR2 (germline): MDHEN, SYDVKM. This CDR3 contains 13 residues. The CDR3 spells CASSATGITEAFF. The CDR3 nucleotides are TGTGCCAGCAGTGCGACAGGGATCACTGAAGCTTTCTTT.

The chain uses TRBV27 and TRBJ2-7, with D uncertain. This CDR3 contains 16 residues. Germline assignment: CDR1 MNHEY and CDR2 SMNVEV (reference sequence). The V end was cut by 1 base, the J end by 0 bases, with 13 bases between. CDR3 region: CASSLYAVWSSYEQYF. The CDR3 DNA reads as TGTGCCAGCAGTTTATATGCCGTCTGGAGCTCCTACGAGCAGTACTTC.

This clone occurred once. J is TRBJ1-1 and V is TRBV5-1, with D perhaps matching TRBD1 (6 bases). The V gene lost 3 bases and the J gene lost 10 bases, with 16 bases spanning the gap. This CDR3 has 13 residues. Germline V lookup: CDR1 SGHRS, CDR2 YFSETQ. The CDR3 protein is CASSWTSDRGAFF. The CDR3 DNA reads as TGCGCCAGCAGCTGGACATCGGACAGAGGAGCTTTCTTT.

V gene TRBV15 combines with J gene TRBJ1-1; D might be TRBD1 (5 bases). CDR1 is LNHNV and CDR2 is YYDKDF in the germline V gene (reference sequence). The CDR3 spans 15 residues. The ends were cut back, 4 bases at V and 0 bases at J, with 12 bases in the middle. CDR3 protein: CATSTGHRLNTEAFF. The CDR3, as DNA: TGTGCCACCAGCACCGGACACAGACTGAACACTGAAGCTTTCTTT.

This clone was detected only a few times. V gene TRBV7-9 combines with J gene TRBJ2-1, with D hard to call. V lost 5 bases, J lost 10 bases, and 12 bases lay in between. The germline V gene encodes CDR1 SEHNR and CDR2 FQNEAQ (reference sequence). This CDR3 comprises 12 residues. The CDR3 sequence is CASSGRIAEQFF. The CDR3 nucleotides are TGTGCCAGCAGCGGCCGAATAGCCGAGCAGTTCTTC.

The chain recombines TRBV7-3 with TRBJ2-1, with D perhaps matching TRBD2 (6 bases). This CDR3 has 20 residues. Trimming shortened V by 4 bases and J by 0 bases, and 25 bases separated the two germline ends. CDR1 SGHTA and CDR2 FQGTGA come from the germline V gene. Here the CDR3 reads CASSSPTGLYTPSSYNEQFF. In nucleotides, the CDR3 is TGTGCCAGCAGCTCGCCAACGGGACTGTACACGCCTAGCTCCTACAATGAGCAGTTCTTC.

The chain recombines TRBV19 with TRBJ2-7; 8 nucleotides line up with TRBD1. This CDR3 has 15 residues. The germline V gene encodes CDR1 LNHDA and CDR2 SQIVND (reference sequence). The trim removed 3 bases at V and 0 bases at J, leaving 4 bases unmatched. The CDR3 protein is CASSIGTGPSYEQYF. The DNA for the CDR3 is TGTGCCAGTAGTATTGGGACAGGTCCCTCCTACGAGCAGTACTTC.

The CDR3 coding sequence is TGTGCCAGCAGTGCCTGGTACGGTAACTATGGCTACACCTTC. Translated: CASSAWYGNYGYTF. The rearrangement links TRBV25-1 to TRBJ1-2; D is ambiguous. V lost 4 bases to trimming and J lost 1 base, with 10 bases between them. This CDR3 contains 14 residues. CDR1 and CDR2 from the germline V gene are MGHDK and SYGVNS.

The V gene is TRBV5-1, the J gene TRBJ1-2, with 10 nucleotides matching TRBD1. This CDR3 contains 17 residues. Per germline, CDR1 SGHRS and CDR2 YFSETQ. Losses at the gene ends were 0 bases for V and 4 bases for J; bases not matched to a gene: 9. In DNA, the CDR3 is TGCGCCAGCAGCTTGGAAGGGGGACAGGGGTTAAGCTATGGCTACACCTTC. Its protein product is CASSLEGGQGLSYGYTF.

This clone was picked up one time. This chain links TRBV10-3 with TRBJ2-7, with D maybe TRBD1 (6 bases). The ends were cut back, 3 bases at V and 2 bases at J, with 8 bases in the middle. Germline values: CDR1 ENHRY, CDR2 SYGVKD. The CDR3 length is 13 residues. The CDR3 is CAISDRGPYEQYF. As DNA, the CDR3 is TGTGCCATCAGTGACAGGGGACCCTACGAGCAGTACTTC.

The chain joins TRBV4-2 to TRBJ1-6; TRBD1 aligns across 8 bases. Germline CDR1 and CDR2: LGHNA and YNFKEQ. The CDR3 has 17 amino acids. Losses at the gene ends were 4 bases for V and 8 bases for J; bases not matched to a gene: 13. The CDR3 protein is CASSLDRELQGDSPLHF. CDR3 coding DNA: TGTGCCAGCAGCCTGGACAGGGAGTTACAAGGGGATTCACCCCTCCACTTT.

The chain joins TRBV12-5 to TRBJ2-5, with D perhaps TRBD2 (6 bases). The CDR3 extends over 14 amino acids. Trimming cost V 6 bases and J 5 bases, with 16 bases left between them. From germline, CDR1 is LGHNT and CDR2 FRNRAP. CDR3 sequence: CASGLSGLAETQYF. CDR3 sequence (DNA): TGTGCTAGTGGCCTATCGGGACTGGCGGAGACCCAGTACTTC.

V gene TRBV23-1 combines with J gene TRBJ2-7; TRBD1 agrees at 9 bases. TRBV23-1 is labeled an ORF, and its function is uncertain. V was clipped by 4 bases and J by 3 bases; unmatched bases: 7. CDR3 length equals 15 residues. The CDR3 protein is CASSPKAGQGYEQYF. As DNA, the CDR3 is TGCGCCAGCAGTCCCAAGGCGGGACAGGGCTACGAGCAGTACTTC.